The present TCR beta chain was sequenced within a study of blood T cell repertoires in COVID-19. Background on the study: Sites across the United States, Italy and Spain contributed samples from acute and convalescent COVID-19.

As handled by the study authors: Nucleated cell counts were estimated from reference gene primer amplification. Sequencing was performed with immunoSEQ multiplex PCR; in TCRdb, only in-frame clones are kept and a portion is missing. From that table come the V and J calls and clone size; the DNA was used to work out D and trimming. The table lists approximately 170,000 clones, around nine tenths of them singletons. Deletions cut 4 bases from V and 2 bases from J, with 23 bases between. Germline CDR1 reads MNHEY; CDR2 reads SVGEGT. This CDR3 contains 18 residues. This TCR derives from a man in his late teens or twenties with active or convalescent COVID-19. The chain carries TRBV6-2 or TRBV6-3 and TRBJ2-5; D possibly corresponds to TRBD2 (6 bases). Specimen: peripheral blood. CDR3 protein: CASSSGNLGGGIQETQYF. The CDR3 coding sequence is TGTGCCAGCAGTTCGGGAAACCTTGGCGGAGGGATACAAGAGACCCAGTACTTC.